Below, 14 T cell receptor beta chains from the same sample are listed, as sequenced in a study of blood T cell repertoires in COVID-19. Using immunoSEQ multiplex PCR, the repertoire was profiled, and TCRdb retains in-frame clones only, with some absent. In the table there are about 410,000 clones, approximately 89% of which are singletons. The material sequenced was peripheral blood. These receptor sequences come from a woman in her 40s with COVID-19, enrolled during active disease.

The V gene is TRBV4-3, the J gene TRBJ2-2, with 9 bases fitting TRBD2. There are 16 residues in the CDR3. J gave up 4 bases and V 3 bases, and 6 bases lay outside the gene matches. Germline loops: CDR1 LGHNA, CDR2 YSLEER. CDR3: CASSQSGREGTGELFF. The CDR3 region has the DNA TGCGCCAGCAGCCAGTCGGGGCGGGAGGGCACCGGGGAGCTGTTTTTT.

The chain uses TRBV2 and TRBJ1-5; 9 bases match TRBD1. From germline, CDR1 is SNHLY and CDR2 FYNNEI. Trimming cost V 7 bases and J 4 bases; bases outside gene matches: 2. The CDR3 is 13 amino acids. The CDR3 reads CASKGQGNQPQHF. DNA for the CDR3: TGTGCCAGCAAGGGACAGGGAAATCAGCCCCAGCATTTT.

The DNA of the CDR3 is TGTGCCAGCAAAGGAGGGGACAATGAGCAGTTCTTC. Its protein product is CASKGGDNEQFF. The chain couples TRBV27 to TRBJ2-1, with D tentatively TRBD2 (6 bases). The CDR3 has 12 amino acids. Trimming pared 7 bases from V and 5 bases from J, leaving 9 bases between. Germline V CDR1 and CDR2: MNHEY, SMNVEV (reference sequence).

This CDR3 reads CASSGGQGGREQFF. In nucleotides, the CDR3 is TGTGCCAGCAGCGGCGGACAGGGAGGAAGGGAGCAGTTCTTC. The chain is built from TRBV5-5 and TRBJ2-1; TRBD1 agrees at 8 bases. CDR1 is SGHKS and CDR2 is YYEKEE in the germline V gene (reference sequence). The V segment lost 4 bases and the J segment 10 bases; nucleotides outside the gene matches: 10. The CDR3 is 14 amino acids.

The chain combines TRBV30 with TRBJ1-4; unclear D gene. V was shortened by 0 bases and J by 3 bases, with 11 bases between the two germline ends. CDR3 length: 15 residues. Per the germline V gene, CDR1 is GTSNPN and CDR2 is SVGIG (reference sequence). The CDR3 sequence is CAWSVRRPSNEKLFF. The CDR3, as DNA: TGTGCCTGGAGTGTACGGAGGCCTTCTAATGAAAAACTGTTTTTT.

The chain has TRBV6-1 and TRBJ1-5; D is perhaps TRBD1 (5 bases). The CDR3 consists of 16 residues. Germline CDR1 MNHNS, CDR2 SASEGT. Deletions cut 2 bases from V and 1 base from J, with 12 bases between. The CDR3 nucleotides read TGTGCCAGCAGTGAAATCGGGGGTTGGAGCAATCAGCCCCAGCATTTT. Translated: CASSEIGGWSNQPQHF.

This chain uses TRBV15 with TRBJ2-1; TRBD1 matches at 8 bases. The CDR3 spans 19 residues. Germline CDR1 is LNHNV and CDR2 is YYDKDF (reference sequence). V was pared by 3 bases and J by 1 base, with 14 bases of the junction left unmatched. DNA of the CDR3: TGTGCCACCAGCAGTTCCCCCGCCGGGACAGGCCGATCCTACAATGAGCAGTTCTTC. Its translation: CATSSSPAGTGRSYNEQFF. Combining the CDR3 with reference TRBV15 and TRBJ2-1 gives the whole variable domain DAMVIQNPRYQVTQFGKPVTLSCSQTLNHNVMYWYQQKSSQAPKLLFHYYDKDFNNEADTPDNFQSRRPNTSFCFLDIRSPGLGDTAMYLCATSSSPAGTGRSYNEQFFGPGTRLTVL.

The chain carries TRBV15 and TRBJ2-5; 10 positions match TRBD1. Germline assignment: CDR1 LNHNV and CDR2 YYDKDF (reference sequence). CDR3 size: 15 residues. V gave up 0 bases and J gave up 2 bases; unmatched junction bases: 0. The CDR3: CATSREDRGQETQYF. For the CDR3, the DNA is TGTGCCACCAGCAGAGAGGACAGGGGGCAAGAGACCCAGTACTTC.

In its sample, this clone was seen a few times. The rearrangement links TRBV3-1 (or the pseudogene TRBV3-2) to TRBJ2-7, with D maybe TRBD1 (5 bases). In germline, CDR1 is LGHDT, CDR2 YNNKEL (reference sequence). The V end lost 0 bases, the J end lost 2 bases, and 11 bases lay between the germline ends. There are 15 residues in the CDR3. CDR3 in amino acids: CASSQETGLPYEQYF. For the CDR3, the DNA is TGTGCCAGCAGCCAAGAAACAGGTCTACCCTACGAGCAGTACTTC.

Worth noting for this clone: Other nucleotide sequences in the sample specify the same CDR3. The chain combines TRBV18 with TRBJ1-2, with 9 nucleotides matching TRBD1. The CDR3 length is 13 residues. Germline trimming cut 6 bases from V and 6 bases from J; bases unmatched to any gene: 5. The V gene's germline CDR1 is KGHSH and CDR2 LQKENI. CDR3 sequence (DNA): TGTGCCAGCTCTCGGGACAGGGCCGATGGCTACACCTTC. Amino acids: CASSRDRADGYTF.

The chain carries TRBV7-9 and TRBJ1-2; 7 nucleotides match TRBD1. CDR1 is SEHNR and CDR2 is FQNEAQ in the germline V gene (reference sequence). The CDR3 has 14 residues. Trimming cost V 1 base and J 8 bases; bases outside gene matches: 7. The CDR3 nucleotides are TGTGCCAGCAGCTTAGGACAGGGCGGGCTGGGCTACACCTTC. This sequence encodes CASSLGQGGLGYTF.

The chain is built from TRBV11-1 and TRBJ1-1, with D unclear. There are 11 residues in the CDR3. CDR1 SGHAT and CDR2 FQDESV come from the germline V gene (reference sequence). V lost 7 bases to trimming and J lost 7 bases, with 10 bases between them. CDR3 nucleotides: TGTGCCAGCATCCAGTACAGTGAAGCTTTCTTT. Protein product: CASIQYSEAFF.

V is TRBV19 and J is TRBJ2-5, with 7 bases lining up with TRBD1. CDR3 length: 14 amino acids. The germline CDR1 and CDR2 sequences are LNHDA and SQIVND (reference sequence). V shed 6 bases and J 1 base; nucleotides not matched to a gene: 5. The CDR3: CASRPGTAQETQYF. The CDR3 DNA sequence: TGTGCCAGTAGACCCGGGACAGCCCAAGAGACCCAGTACTTC. The whole variable domain, filled in from reference TRBV19 and TRBJ2-5, reads DGGITQSPKYLFRKEGQNVTLSCEQNLNHDAMYWYRQDPGQGLRLIYYSQIVNDFQKGDIAEGYSVSREKKESFPLTVTSAQKNPTAFYLCASRPGTAQETQYFGPGTRLLVL.

The CDR3 protein is CASSKKQENTEAFF. The CDR3 coding sequence is TGTGCCAGCAGCAAAAAACAGGAAAACACTGAAGCTTTCTTT. The rearrangement uses TRBV5-4 and TRBJ1-1, with D possibly matching TRBD1 (5 bases). Germline-derived CDR1 and CDR2 are SGHNT and YYREEE (reference sequence). V shed 4 bases and J shed 2 bases, with 12 bases lying between them. CDR3 length: 14 amino acids.